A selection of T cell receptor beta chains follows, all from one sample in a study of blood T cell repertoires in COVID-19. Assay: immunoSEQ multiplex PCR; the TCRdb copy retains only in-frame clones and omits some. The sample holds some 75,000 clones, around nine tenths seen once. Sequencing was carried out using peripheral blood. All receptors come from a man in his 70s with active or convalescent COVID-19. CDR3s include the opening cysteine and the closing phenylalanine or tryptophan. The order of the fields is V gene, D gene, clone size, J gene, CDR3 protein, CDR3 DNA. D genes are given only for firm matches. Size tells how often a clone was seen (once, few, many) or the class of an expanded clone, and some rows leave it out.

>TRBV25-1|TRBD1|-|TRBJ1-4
CASSEFKGADEKLFF
TGTGCCAGCAGTGAATTCAAGGGGGCCGACGAAAAACTGTTTTTT
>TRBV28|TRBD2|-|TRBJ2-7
CASRGSSGTYEQYF
TGTGCCAGCAGGGGCTCTAGCGGGACCTACGAGCAGTACTTC
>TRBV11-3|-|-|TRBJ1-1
CASSLGGDGTEAFF
TGTGCCAGCAGCTTAGGCGGGGACGGCACTGAAGCTTTCTTT
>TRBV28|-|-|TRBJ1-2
CASSLQMGGSNYGYTF
TGTGCCAGCAGTTTACAGATGGGGGGAAGTAACTATGGCTACACCTTC
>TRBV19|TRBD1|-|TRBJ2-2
CASSIVSTGYTGELFF
TGTGCCAGTAGTATAGTTTCGACAGGGTACACCGGGGAGCTGTTTTTT
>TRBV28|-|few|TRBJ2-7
CASSLRQGSYEQYF
TGTGCCAGCAGTTTAAGGCAGGGGTCCTACGAGCAGTACTTC
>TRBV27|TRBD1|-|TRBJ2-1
CASSLLLIPTGGRGLYNEQFF
TGTGCCAGCAGCCTACTCCTGATTCCGACAGGGGGAAGGGGCCTCTACAATGAGCAGTTCTTC
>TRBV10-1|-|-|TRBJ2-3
CASRITRGTDTQYF
TGCGCCAGCAGAATTACCCGGGGGACAGATACGCAGTATTTT
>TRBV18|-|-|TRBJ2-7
CASSPLGTPGEQYF
TGTGCCAGCTCACCACTAGGGACACCGGGGGAGCAGTACTTC
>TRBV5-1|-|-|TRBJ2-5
CASSFPQETQYF
TGCGCCAGCAGCTTCCCACAAGAGACCCAGTACTTC
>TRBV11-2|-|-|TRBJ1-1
CASSLKGGTLTEAFF
TGTGCCAGCAGCTTAAAAGGGGGAACACTGACTGAAGCTTTCTTT
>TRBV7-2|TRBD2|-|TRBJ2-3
CASSLGLAADTQYF
TGTGCCAGCAGCTTAGGACTAGCGGCAGATACGCAGTATTTT
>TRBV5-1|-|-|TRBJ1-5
CASSLAGGSNQPQHF
TGCGCCAGCAGCTTGGCCGGGGGAAGCAATCAGCCCCAGCATTTT
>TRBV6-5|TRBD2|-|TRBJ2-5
CASSGGGGETQYF
TGTGCCAGCAGCGGTGGGGGGGGTGAGACCCAGTACTTC
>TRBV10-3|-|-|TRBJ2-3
CAISELADTQYF
TGTGCCATCAGTGAGTTAGCAGATACGCAGTATTTT
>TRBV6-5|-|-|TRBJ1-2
CASSYSGANYGYTF
TGTGCCAGCAGTTACTCGGGAGCTAACTATGGCTACACCTTC
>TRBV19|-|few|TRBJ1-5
CASSRAPGQPQHF
TGTGCCAGTAGTAGGGCACCTGGACAGCCCCAGCATTTT
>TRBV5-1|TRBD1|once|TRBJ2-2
CASSSGGENTGELFF
TGCGCCAGCAGCTCAGGGGGCGAGAACACCGGGGAGCTGTTTTTT
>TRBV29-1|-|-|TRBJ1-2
CSVSGDRALSGYTF
TGCAGCGTTAGCGGGGACCGAGCTTTGAGTGGCTACACCTTC
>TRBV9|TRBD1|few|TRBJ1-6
CASSRDSNSPLHF
TGTGCCAGCAGCCGGGACAGTAATTCACCCCTCCACTTT
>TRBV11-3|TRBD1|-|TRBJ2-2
CASSGQGDTGELFF
TGTGCCAGCTCCGGACAGGGGGACACCGGGGAGCTGTTTTTT
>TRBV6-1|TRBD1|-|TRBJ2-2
CASSGPGTGPWGTISGELFF
TGTGCCAGCAGTGGTCCCGGGACAGGGCCCTGGGGAACAATCTCCGGGGAGCTGTTTTTT
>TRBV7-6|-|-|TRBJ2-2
CASSPLATGELFF
TGTGCCAGCAGCCCCCTAGCCACCGGGGAGCTGTTTTTT
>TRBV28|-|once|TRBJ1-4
CASRNSGASEKLFF
TGTGCCAGCAGGAACAGTGGGGCAAGTGAAAAACTGTTTTTT